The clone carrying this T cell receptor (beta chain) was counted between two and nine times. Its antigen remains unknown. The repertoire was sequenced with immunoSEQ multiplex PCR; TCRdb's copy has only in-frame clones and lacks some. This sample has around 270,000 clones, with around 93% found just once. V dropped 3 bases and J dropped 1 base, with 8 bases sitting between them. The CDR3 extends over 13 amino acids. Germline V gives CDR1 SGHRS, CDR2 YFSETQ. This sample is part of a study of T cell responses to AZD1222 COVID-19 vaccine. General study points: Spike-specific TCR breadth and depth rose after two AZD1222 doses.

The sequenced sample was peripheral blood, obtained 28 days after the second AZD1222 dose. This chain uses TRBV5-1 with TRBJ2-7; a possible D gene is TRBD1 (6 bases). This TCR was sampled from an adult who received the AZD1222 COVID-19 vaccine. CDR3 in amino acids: CASSWDKSYEQYF. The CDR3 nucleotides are TGCGCCAGCAGCTGGGACAAGTCCTACGAGCAGTACTTC. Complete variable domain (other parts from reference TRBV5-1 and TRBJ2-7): KAGVTQTPRYLIKTRGQQVTLSCSPISGHRSVSWYQQTPGQGLQFLFEYFSETQRNKGNFPGRFSGRQFSNSRSEMNVSTLELGDSALYLCASSWDKSYEQYFGPGTRLTVT.